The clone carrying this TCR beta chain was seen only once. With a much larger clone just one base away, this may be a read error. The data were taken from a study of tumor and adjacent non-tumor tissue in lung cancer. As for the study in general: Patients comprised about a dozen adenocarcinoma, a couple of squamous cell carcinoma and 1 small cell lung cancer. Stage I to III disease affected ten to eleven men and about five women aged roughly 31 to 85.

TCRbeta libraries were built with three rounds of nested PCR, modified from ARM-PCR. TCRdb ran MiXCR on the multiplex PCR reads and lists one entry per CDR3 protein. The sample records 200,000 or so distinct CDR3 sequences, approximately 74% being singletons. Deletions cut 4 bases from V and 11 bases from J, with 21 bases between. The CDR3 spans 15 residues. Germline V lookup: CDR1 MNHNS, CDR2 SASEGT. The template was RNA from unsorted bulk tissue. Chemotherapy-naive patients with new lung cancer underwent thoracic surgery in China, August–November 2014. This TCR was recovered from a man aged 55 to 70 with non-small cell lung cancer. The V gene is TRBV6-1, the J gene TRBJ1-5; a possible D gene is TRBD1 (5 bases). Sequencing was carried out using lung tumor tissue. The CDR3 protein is CASSGVGTPDQSQHF. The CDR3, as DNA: TGTGCCAGCAGTGGCGTTGGGACGCCGGACCAGTCCCAGCATTTT.